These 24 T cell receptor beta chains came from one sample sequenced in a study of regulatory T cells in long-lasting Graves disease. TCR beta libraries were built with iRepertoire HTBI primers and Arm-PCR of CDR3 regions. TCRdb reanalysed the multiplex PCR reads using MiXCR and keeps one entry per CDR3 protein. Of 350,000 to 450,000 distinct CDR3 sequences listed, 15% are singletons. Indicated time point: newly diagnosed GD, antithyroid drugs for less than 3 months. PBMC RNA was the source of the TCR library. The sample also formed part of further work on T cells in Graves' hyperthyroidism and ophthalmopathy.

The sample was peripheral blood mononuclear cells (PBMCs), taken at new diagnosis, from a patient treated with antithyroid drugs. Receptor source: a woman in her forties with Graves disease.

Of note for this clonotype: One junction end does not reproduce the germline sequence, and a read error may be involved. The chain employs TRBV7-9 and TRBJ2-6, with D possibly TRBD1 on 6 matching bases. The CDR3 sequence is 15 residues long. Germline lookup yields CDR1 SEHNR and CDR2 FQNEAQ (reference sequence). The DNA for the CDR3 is TGTACCAGCAGCCATACAGGGACTGGGGCCAACGTCCTGACTTTC. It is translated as CTSSHTGTGANVLTF. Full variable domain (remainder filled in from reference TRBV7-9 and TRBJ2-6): DTGVSQNPRHKITKRGQNVTFRCDPISEHNRLYWYRQTLGQGPEFLTYFQNEAQLEKSRLLSDRFSAERPKGSFSTLEIQRTEQGDSAMYLCTSSHTGTGANVLTFGAGSRLTVL.

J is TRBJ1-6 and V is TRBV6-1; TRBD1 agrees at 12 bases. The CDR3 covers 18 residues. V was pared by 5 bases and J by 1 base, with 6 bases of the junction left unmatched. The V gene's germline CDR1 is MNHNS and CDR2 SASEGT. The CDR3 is CASSPPGQGASYNSPLHF. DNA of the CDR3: TGTGCCAGCAGTCCCCCGGGACAGGGGGCATCCTATAATTCACCCCTCCACTTT.

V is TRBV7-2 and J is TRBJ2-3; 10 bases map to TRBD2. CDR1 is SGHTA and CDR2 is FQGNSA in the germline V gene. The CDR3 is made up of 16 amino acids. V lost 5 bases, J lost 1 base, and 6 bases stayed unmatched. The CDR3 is CASSPRSGRGTDTQYF. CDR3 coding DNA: TGTGCCAGCAGCCCACGAAGCGGGAGGGGCACAGATACGCAGTATTTT.

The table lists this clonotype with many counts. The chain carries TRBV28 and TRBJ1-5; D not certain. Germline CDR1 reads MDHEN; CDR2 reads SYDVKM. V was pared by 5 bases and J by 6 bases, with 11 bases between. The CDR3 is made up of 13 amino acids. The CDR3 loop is CASSPLLVQPQHF. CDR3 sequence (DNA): TGTGCCAGCAGTCCCCTATTGGTTCAGCCCCAGCATTTT.

DNA of the CDR3: TGTGCCAGCAGTTTGGCAGGGGGCCGTGGCTACACCTTC. Translating gives CASSLAGGRGYTF. V gene TRBV12-3 or TRBV12-4 combines with J gene TRBJ1-2; TRBD1 matches at 8 bases. The CDR3 covers 13 residues. The V gene end was trimmed by 3 bases and the J gene end by 7 bases; junction bases not matched to a gene: 4.

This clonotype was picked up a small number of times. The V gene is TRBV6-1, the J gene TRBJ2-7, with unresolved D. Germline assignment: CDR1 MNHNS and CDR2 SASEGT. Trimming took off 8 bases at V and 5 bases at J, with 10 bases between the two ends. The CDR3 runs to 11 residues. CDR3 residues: CASAHGHEQYF. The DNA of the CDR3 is TGTGCCAGCGCCCACGGACACGAGCAGTACTTC.

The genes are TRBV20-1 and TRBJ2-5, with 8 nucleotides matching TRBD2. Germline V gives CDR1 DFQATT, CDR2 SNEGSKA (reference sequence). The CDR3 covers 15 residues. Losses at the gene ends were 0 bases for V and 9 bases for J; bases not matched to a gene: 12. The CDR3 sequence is CSARELAEAPRAQYF. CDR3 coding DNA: TGCAGTGCTAGAGAACTAGCGGAGGCGCCCAGGGCCCAGTACTTC.

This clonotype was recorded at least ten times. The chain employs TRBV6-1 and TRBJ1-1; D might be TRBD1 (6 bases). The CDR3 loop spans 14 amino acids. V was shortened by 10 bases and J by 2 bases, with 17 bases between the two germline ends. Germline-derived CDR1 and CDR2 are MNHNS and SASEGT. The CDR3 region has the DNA TGTGCCACCAGGGGCCAGGGGTTTAACACTGAAGCTTTCTTT. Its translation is CATRGQGFNTEAFF.

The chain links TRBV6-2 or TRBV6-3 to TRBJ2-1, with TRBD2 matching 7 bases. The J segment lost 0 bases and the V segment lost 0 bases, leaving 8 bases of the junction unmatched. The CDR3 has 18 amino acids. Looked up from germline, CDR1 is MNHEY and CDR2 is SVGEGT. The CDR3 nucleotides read TGTGCCAGCAGTTACTCCCCCTTTGGGGGGGGCTCCTACAATGAGCAGTTCTTC. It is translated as CASSYSPFGGGSYNEQFF.

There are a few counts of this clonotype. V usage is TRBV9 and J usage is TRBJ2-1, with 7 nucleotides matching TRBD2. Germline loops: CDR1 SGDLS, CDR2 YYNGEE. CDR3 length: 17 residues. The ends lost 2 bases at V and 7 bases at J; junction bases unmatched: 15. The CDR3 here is CASSVSPPGGSQNEQFF. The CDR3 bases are TGTGCCAGCAGCGTCTCCCCGCCAGGCGGGAGTCAGAATGAGCAGTTCTTC.

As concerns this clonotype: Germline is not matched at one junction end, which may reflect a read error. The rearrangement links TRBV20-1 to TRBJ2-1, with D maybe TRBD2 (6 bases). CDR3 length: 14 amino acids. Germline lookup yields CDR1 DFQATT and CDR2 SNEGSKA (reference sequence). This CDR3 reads CSARGRGDYNEQFF. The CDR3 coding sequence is TGCAGTGCCAGAGGCCGCGGGGACTACAATGAGCAGTTCTTC.

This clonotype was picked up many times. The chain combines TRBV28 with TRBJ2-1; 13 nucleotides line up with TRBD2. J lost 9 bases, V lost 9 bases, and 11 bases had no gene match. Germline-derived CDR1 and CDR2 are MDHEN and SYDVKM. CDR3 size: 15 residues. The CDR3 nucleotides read TGTGCCAGTATCCCTGGCGGACTAGCGGGAGTTGAGCAGTTCTTC. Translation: CASIPGGLAGVEQFF.

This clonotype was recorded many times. CDR3 bases: TGTGCCAGCAACTCAGGGACAACCTATGGCTACACCTTC. This sequence encodes CASNSGTTYGYTF. The chain joins TRBV28 to TRBJ1-2, with a possible D match to TRBD1 (6 bases). Trimming removed 7 bases at V and 4 bases at J, with 13 bases between. Germline loops: CDR1 MDHEN, CDR2 SYDVKM. The CDR3 length is 13 residues.

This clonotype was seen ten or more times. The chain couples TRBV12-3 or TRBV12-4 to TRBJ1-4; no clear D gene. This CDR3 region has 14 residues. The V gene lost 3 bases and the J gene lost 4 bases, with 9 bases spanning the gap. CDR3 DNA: TGTGCCAGCAGTTTTTCTGGAAGTAATGAAAAACTGTTTTTT. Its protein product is CASSFSGSNEKLFF.

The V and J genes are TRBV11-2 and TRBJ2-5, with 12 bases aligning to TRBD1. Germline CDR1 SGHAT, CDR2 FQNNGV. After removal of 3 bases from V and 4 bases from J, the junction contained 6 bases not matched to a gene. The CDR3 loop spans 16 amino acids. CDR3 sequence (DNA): TGTGCCAGCAGCTTTGGGACAGGGGGCGGGAGAGAGACCCAGTACTTC. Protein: CASSFGTGGGRETQYF.

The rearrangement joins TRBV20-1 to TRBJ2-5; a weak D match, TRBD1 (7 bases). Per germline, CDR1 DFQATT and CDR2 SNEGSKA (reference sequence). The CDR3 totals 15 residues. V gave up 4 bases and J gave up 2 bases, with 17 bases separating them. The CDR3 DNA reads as TGCAGTGCTACCAGGGGGGACAAGCCACAAGAGACCCAGTACTTC. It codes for CSATRGDKPQETQYF.

The CDR3 region is CASSVGYPRTGGPYEQYF. The CDR3 DNA reads as TGTGCCAGCAGCGTCGGCTATCCCAGGACAGGGGGACCCTACGAGCAGTACTTC. The chain recombines TRBV9 with TRBJ2-7, with 10 bases matching TRBD1. The trim removed 2 bases at V and 2 bases at J, leaving 13 bases unmatched. CDR3 length equals 18 residues. The germline CDR1 and CDR2 sequences are SGDLS and YYNGEE.

The CDR3 sequence: CASSLGFRTPGRNQPQHF. In DNA form, the CDR3 reads TGTGCCAGCAGCTTGGGATTCCGGACACCGGGACGCAATCAGCCCCAGCATTTT. The V gene is TRBV5-4, the J gene TRBJ1-5; TRBD1 might be the D (5 bases). The CDR3 length is 18 residues. Trimming took 0 bases from V and 2 from J, leaving 18 bases between them. Germline V gene sequence: CDR1 SGHNT, CDR2 YYREEE (reference sequence).

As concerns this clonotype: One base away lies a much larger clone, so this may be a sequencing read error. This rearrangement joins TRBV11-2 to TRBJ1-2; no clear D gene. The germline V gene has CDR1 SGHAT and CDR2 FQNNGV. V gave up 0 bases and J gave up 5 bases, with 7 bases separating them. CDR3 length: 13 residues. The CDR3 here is CASSLDLRYGYTF. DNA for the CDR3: TGTGCCAGCAGCTTAGATCTGAGGTATGGCTACACCTTC.

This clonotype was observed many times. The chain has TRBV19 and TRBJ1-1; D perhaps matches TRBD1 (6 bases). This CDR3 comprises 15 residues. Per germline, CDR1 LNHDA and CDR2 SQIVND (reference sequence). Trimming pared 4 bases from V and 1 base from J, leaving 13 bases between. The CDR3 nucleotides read TGTGCCAGTAGTACCGGCGGGACAACGAACACTGAAGCTTTCTTT. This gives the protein CASSTGGTTNTEAFF.

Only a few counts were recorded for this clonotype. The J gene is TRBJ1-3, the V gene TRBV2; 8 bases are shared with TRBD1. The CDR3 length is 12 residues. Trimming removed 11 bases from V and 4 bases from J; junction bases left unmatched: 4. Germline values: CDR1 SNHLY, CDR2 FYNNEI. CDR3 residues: CAGQGMGNTIYF. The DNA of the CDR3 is TGTGCCGGACAGGGAATGGGAAACACCATATATTTT.

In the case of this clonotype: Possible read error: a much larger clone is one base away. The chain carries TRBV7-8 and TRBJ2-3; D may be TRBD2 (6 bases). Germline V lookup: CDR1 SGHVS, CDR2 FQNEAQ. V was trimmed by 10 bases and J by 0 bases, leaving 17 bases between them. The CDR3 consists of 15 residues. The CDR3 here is CATLLAPLSTDTQYF. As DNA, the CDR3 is TGTGCCACCCTACTAGCCCCGTTGAGCACAGATACGCAGTATTTT.

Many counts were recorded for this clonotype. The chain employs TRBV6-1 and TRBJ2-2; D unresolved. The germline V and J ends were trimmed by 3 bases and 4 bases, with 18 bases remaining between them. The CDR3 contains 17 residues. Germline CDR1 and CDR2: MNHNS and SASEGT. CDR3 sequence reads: CASSDGVVVSGTGELFF. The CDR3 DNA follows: TGTGCCAGCAGTGATGGAGTAGTGGTTTCTGGCACCGGGGAGCTGTTTTTT.

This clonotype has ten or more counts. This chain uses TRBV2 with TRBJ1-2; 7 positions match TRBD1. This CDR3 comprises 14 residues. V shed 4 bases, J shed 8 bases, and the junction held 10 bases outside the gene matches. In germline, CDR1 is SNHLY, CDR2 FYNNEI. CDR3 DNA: TGTGCCAGCAGTGGGGGACAGAGTCAGGGCGGCTACACCTTC. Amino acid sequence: CASSGGQSQGGYTF.